Listed here are 19 T cell receptor beta chains from one sample, sequenced in a study of response to subunit inactivated influenza vaccine. Using its own MiXCR run on the RT-PCR reads, TCRdb lists one record per CDR3 protein. Among about 540,000 distinct CDR3 sequences listed, around 25% were seen once. The same sample was also used in a study of T cells expressing NK-cell markers. Per that paper: Libraries used 5'RACE template switching adding universal primer site and UMIs.

Here the sequenced sample was CD4+ T cells sorted from PBMCs, taken 11 to 12 days after vaccination. The receptors originated from a man aged 50-60 years who received an inactivated influenza vaccine.

This clonotype was picked up a small number of times. The V gene is TRBV11-2, the J gene TRBJ2-7, with 9 bases fitting TRBD2. V was pared by 7 bases and J by 1 base, with 5 bases of the junction left unmatched. The CDR3 runs 14 residues. Per germline, CDR1 SGHAT and CDR2 FQNNGV. The CDR3 sequence is CASTPAGGSYEQYF. CDR3 sequence (DNA): TGTGCCAGCACCCCAGCGGGGGGTTCCTACGAGCAGTACTTC.

The chain carries TRBV14 and TRBJ1-1; weak D call: TRBD1 (6 bases). Germline loops: CDR1 SGHDN, CDR2 FVKESK. The CDR3 is made up of 13 amino acids. V was pared by 4 bases and J by 11 bases, with 17 bases between. As DNA, the CDR3 is TGTGCCAGCAGCCGGACAGCCGCCTTCGGGGCTTTCTTT. Translation gives CASSRTAAFGAFF.

The chain recombines TRBV6-4 with TRBJ2-7; 8 nucleotides line up with TRBD1. CDR3 length: 15 residues. Looked up from germline, CDR1 is MRHNA and CDR2 is SNTAGT. The V gene end was trimmed by 3 bases and the J gene end by 3 bases; junction bases not matched to a gene: 7. The CDR3, as DNA: TGTGCCAGCAGTGAATGGGCAGGGGGCCTCTACGAGCAGTACTTC. Translating gives CASSEWAGGLYEQYF.

V and J are TRBV6-2 or TRBV6-3 and TRBJ2-4; tentative D call: TRBD1 (6 bases). This CDR3 is 15 amino acids long. Germline-derived CDR1 and CDR2 are MNHEY and SVGEGT. V was pared by 6 bases and J by 0 bases, with 12 bases between. The CDR3 DNA reads TGTGCCAGCAGGCCTCAGGGGATAGCCAAAAACATTCAGTACTTC. Its protein is CASRPQGIAKNIQYF.

The chain recombines TRBV6-1 with TRBJ1-2; no clear D. The V and J ends lost 5 bases and 4 bases respectively, with 14 bases between them. The CDR3 sequence is 14 residues long. CDR1 and CDR2 (germline): MNHNS, SASEGT. CDR3 protein: CASSRKDSPYGYTF. In DNA form, the CDR3 reads TGTGCCAGCAGTCGCAAGGATTCCCCCTATGGCTACACCTTC.

This clonotype was seen repeatedly, ten times or more. Germline is not matched at one junction end, which may reflect a read error. J is TRBJ2-3 and V is TRBV6-1; D is possibly TRBD2 (7 bases). The CDR3 is 14 amino acids. In germline, CDR1 is MNHNS, CDR2 SASEGT. The CDR3 DNA reads as TGTGCCACCAGTGATTGGGGGGGCAGCAATACGCAGTATTTT. Amino acids: CATSDWGGSNTQYF.

This clonotype is a singleton in its sample. The CDR3 protein is CSASDRGPFEQYF. DNA of the CDR3: TGCAGTGCTAGCGACAGGGGGCCGTTCGAGCAGTACTTC. V gene TRBV20-1 combines with J gene TRBJ2-7, with 10 nucleotides matching TRBD1. V gave up 3 bases and J gave up 6 bases; unmatched junction bases: 5. Germline V gives CDR1 DFQATT, CDR2 SNEGSKA (reference sequence). The CDR3 spans 13 residues.

The chain employs TRBV6-2 or TRBV6-3 and TRBJ2-3; no reliable D call. The CDR3 contains 15 residues. The germline CDR1 and CDR2 sequences are MNHEY and SVGEGT. V lost 6 bases and J 0 bases, leaving 13 bases between the germline ends. As DNA, the CDR3 is TGTGCCAGCAGATCCTCCGGCGGAAGCACAGATACGCAGTATTTT. Protein: CASRSSGGSTDTQYF.

This clonotype was recorded a few times. The chain couples TRBV18 to TRBJ1-6; D unclear. Germline lookup yields CDR1 KGHSH and CDR2 LQKENI. The V gene lost 3 bases and the J gene lost 3 bases, with 9 bases spanning the gap. The CDR3 covers 15 residues. DNA of the CDR3: TGTGCCAGCTCACCGTACAAGGACTATAATTCACCCCTCCACTTT. This sequence encodes CASSPYKDYNSPLHF.

This sequence joins TRBV3-1 and TRBJ1-5; D is perhaps TRBD1 (5 bases). The CDR3 runs to 15 residues. Trimming left V 0 bases short and J 5 bases short, with 11 bases between. Per germline, CDR1 LGHDT and CDR2 YNNKEL (reference sequence). CDR3 in DNA: TGTGCCAGCAGCCAAGATCACGGGACGGATCAGCCCCAGCATTTT. Protein sequence: CASSQDHGTDQPQHF.

The chain joins TRBV5-1 to TRBJ2-3; 8 bases are shared with TRBD2. The germline V gene has CDR1 SGHRS and CDR2 YFSETQ. V was pared by 0 bases and J by 5 bases, with 2 bases of the junction left unmatched. This CDR3 region has 14 residues. The CDR3 is CASSLAGGRDTQYF. For the CDR3, the DNA is TGCGCCAGCAGCTTGGCGGGGGGGCGAGATACGCAGTATTTT.

The chain has TRBV7-7 and TRBJ2-2, with D unresolved. In germline, CDR1 is SSHAT, CDR2 FNYEAQ (reference sequence). The CDR3 has 14 amino acids. Between the trimmed V and J ends, which lost 5 bases and 4 bases, there was a span of 11 bases. CDR3 in amino acids: CASSPLIGTGELFF. CDR3 in DNA: TGTGCCAGCAGCCCACTCATTGGCACCGGGGAGCTGTTTTTT.

This sequence joins TRBV18 and TRBJ1-1; no clear D gene. Trimming stripped 3 bases from V and 1 base from J, with 9 bases between. Germline V CDR1 and CDR2: KGHSH, LQKENI. The CDR3 extends over 14 amino acids. The CDR3 nucleotides are TGTGCCAGCTCACCGACTATGGGGAACACTGAAGCTTTCTTT. Its protein is CASSPTMGNTEAFF.

The chain combines TRBV6-2 or TRBV6-3 with TRBJ2-6, with a possible D match to TRBD2 (5 bases). V was cut by 5 bases and J by 12 bases, with 17 bases left in between. The CDR3 consists of 14 residues. The germline gives CDR1 MNHEY, CDR2 SVGEGT. CDR3 region: CASSTGNLVGVLTF. The CDR3 DNA is TGTGCCAGCAGTACCGGGAACCTTGTGGGCGTCCTGACTTTC.

A few counts support this clonotype. The chain has TRBV12-3 or TRBV12-4 and TRBJ2-1; 15 bases are a match to TRBD2. This CDR3 contains 17 residues. Losses at the gene ends were 5 bases for V and 1 base for J; bases not matched to a gene: 3. CDR3 DNA: TGTGCCAGCAGTCCCGGACTAGCGGGAGGGTCCTACAATGAGCAGTTCTTC. This translates into CASSPGLAGGSYNEQFF.

This chain uses TRBV5-8 with TRBJ1-5; D is perhaps TRBD1 (5 bases). V was clipped by 2 bases and J by 0 bases, with 15 bases between them. CDR3 length: 17 residues. Looked up from germline, CDR1 is SGHTS and CDR2 is YDEGEE. This CDR3 reads CASSLKAGIYSNQPQHF. The CDR3 DNA is TGTGCCAGCAGCTTAAAGGCAGGGATTTATAGCAATCAGCCCCAGCATTTT.

This chain links TRBV4-3 with TRBJ2-2; 9 bases align to TRBD1. After removal of 4 bases from V and 0 bases from J, the junction contained 6 bases not matched to a gene. Germline V gene sequence: CDR1 LGHNA, CDR2 YSLEER. This CDR3 has 17 residues. CDR3 nucleotide sequence: TGCGCCAGCAGCCCCGGGACAGGGTTCGCGAACACCGGGGAGCTGTTTTTT. Its translation is CASSPGTGFANTGELFF.

The V and J genes are TRBV20-1 and TRBJ2-7, with D possibly matching TRBD2 (6 bases). The germline V gene has CDR1 DFQATT and CDR2 SNEGSKA (reference sequence). The CDR3 totals 13 residues. V shed 3 bases and J shed 5 bases, with 14 bases lying between them. In DNA form, the CDR3 reads TGCAGTGCTAGGTCGACTAGTGTGCACGAGCAGTACTTC. Amino acid sequence: CSARSTSVHEQYF.

The genes are TRBV11-2 and TRBJ1-2; the D is unclear. Between the trimmed V and J ends, which lost 2 bases and 5 bases, there was a span of 12 bases. The CDR3 spans 14 residues. Germline V gives CDR1 SGHAT, CDR2 FQNNGV. The CDR3: CASSLRGRNYGYTF. The CDR3 DNA sequence: TGTGCCAGCAGCTTAAGAGGGAGAAATTATGGCTACACCTTC.